Each of the 14 T cell receptor beta chains below was sequenced from the same sample in a study of Ad26.COV2.S vaccination and SARS-CoV-2 variants. The protocol was immunoSEQ multiplex PCR, while the TCRdb copy is restricted to in-frame clones and leaves out a portion. The repertoire holds fewer than 300,000 clones, with over 75% as singletons. This sample's treatment: roughly 20 received Ad26.COV2.S at low or high dose, single or two shots; roughly five received placebo; per-sample allocation not given. Sampling happened 63 days after the first vaccine or placebo injection. The specimen comprised peripheral blood, sampled in a trial of Ad26.COV2.S vaccine versus placebo. These receptors came from a person aged 18-60 years who received the Ad26.COV2.S COVID-19 vaccine or a placebo.

The CDR3 loop reads CASSFRDRGLGEQFF. As DNA, the CDR3 is TGTGCCAGCAGCTTCCGGGACAGGGGGCTCGGTGAGCAGTTCTTC. The rearrangement links TRBV3-1 (or the pseudogene TRBV3-2) to TRBJ2-1, with TRBD1 matching over 12 bases. Germline trimming cut 5 bases from V and 9 bases from J; bases unmatched to any gene: 8. Germline V gives CDR1 LGHDT, CDR2 YNNKEL (reference sequence). The CDR3 runs 15 residues.

V is TRBV27 and J is TRBJ2-3, with TRBD1 matching over 8 bases. This CDR3 contains 16 residues. Looked up from germline, CDR1 is MNHEY and CDR2 is SMNVEV (reference sequence). The junction had 5 bases not matched to a gene; V was cut back by 3 bases and J by 0 bases. CDR3 bases: TGTGCCAGCAGTTTTTCCCGGGACAGGAGCACAGATACGCAGTATTTT. This translates into CASSFSRDRSTDTQYF.

This chain links TRBV19 with TRBJ1-1; perhaps TRBD1 as D (6 bases). V was trimmed by 4 bases and J by 2 bases, leaving 14 bases between them. This CDR3 region has 15 residues. Germline CDR1 and CDR2: LNHDA and SQIVND (reference sequence). CDR3 sequence reads: CASSTRTAINTEAFF. In DNA form, the CDR3 reads TGTGCCAGTAGTACGAGGACAGCAATAAACACTGAAGCTTTCTTT.

The chain combines TRBV18 with TRBJ2-5, with 7 bases matching TRBD2. The CDR3 runs to 11 residues. CDR1 KGHSH and CDR2 LQKENI come from the germline V gene. The V segment lost 6 bases and the J segment 5 bases; nucleotides outside the gene matches: 0. The DNA for the CDR3 is TGTGCCAGCTCGGGGGGGGAGACCCAGTACTTC. It codes for CASSGGETQYF.

V and J are TRBV12-5 and TRBJ1-2; the D gene is possibly TRBD1 (5 bases). The CDR3 length is 13 residues. V was cut by 1 base and J by 8 bases, with 11 bases left in between. Germline V gene sequence: CDR1 LGHNT, CDR2 FRNRAP. The CDR3 is CASGLGVEGGYTF. The DNA of the CDR3 is TGTGCTAGTGGTTTGGGAGTGGAGGGGGGCTACACCTTC.

V usage is TRBV6-5 and J usage is TRBJ2-7; D may be TRBD1 or TRBD2 (5 bases each). Germline-derived CDR1 and CDR2 are MNHEY and SVGAGI. Trimming removed 5 bases at V and 0 bases at J, with 11 bases between. This CDR3 is 14 amino acids long. CDR3 nucleotide sequence: TGTGCCAGCAGTAATCCAGGGAGCTCCTACGAGCAGTACTTC. It encodes CASSNPGSSYEQYF.

J is TRBJ1-6 and V is TRBV11-3; perhaps TRBD1 as D (5 bases). Trimming took off 0 bases at V and 13 bases at J, with 16 bases between the two ends. This CDR3 is built from 15 residues. The V gene's germline CDR1 is SGHNT and CDR2 YENEEA. For the CDR3, the DNA is TGTGCCAGCAGCTTAGATGGCAGACTCGGGGCTCCCCTCCACTTT. Protein sequence: CASSLDGRLGAPLHF.

This clone is termed medium-sized (0.01 to 0.1%). The chain recombines TRBV7-8 with TRBJ2-1, with D uncertain. Germline values: CDR1 SGHVS, CDR2 FQNEAQ. The ends were cut back, 4 bases at V and 5 bases at J, with 9 bases in the middle. The CDR3 has 13 amino acids. CDR3 sequence: CASSSQYDNEQFF. DNA of the CDR3: TGTGCCAGCAGCTCCCAGTACGACAATGAGCAGTTCTTC.

CDR3 residues: CASSFGLAGTNEKLFF. Here the CDR3 DNA reads TGCGCCAGCAGCTTTGGACTGGCTGGAACTAATGAAAAACTGTTTTTT. The V and J genes are TRBV5-1 and TRBJ1-4, with unresolved D. The length of the CDR3 is 16 residues. Germline CDR1 is SGHRS and CDR2 is YFSETQ. Trimming stripped 2 bases from V and 1 base from J, with 12 bases between.

This clone appeared once. The rearrangement joins TRBV5-1 to TRBJ2-3, with 8 bases fitting TRBD1. This CDR3 contains 17 residues. J gave up 5 bases and V 0 bases, and 11 bases lay outside the gene matches. The germline V gene has CDR1 SGHRS and CDR2 YFSETQ. CDR3 sequence: CASSLGVQGAYIDTQYF. The CDR3 nucleotides are TGCGCCAGCAGCTTGGGGGTCCAGGGGGCGTATATAGATACGCAGTATTTT.

This chain connects TRBV14 to TRBJ2-7; D is unclear. Germline lookup yields CDR1 SGHDN and CDR2 FVKESK. V lost 0 bases and J lost 10, with 16 bases in between. CDR3 length: 14 amino acids. The DNA of the CDR3 is TGTGCCAGCAGCCAAGATTGGCCCCGGTGGGCTCAGTACTTC. Translating it yields CASSQDWPRWAQYF. Looking up the rest from reference TRBV14 and TRBJ2-7 gives the full variable domain: EAGVTQFPSHSVIEKGQTVTLRCDPISGHDNLYWYRRVMGKEIKFLLHFVKESKQDESGMPNNRFLAERTGGTYSTLKVQPAELEDSGVYFCASSQDWPRWAQYFGPGTRLTVT.

This chain connects TRBV5-8 to TRBJ1-1; a weak D match, TRBD1 (6 bases). V was trimmed by 4 bases and J by 3 bases, leaving 16 bases between them. Germline-derived CDR1 and CDR2 are SGHTS and YDEGEE. The CDR3 extends over 15 amino acids. In nucleotides, the CDR3 is TGTGCCAGCAGCGCATACAGGGCCGGGGACACTGAAGCTTTCTTT. It encodes CASSAYRAGDTEAFF.

The chain employs TRBV11-1 and TRBJ1-6; D unresolved. The CDR3 contains 14 residues. The V and J ends lost 5 bases and 12 bases respectively, with 17 bases between them. Per the germline V gene, CDR1 is SGHAT and CDR2 is FQDESV (reference sequence). In nucleotides, the CDR3 is TGTGCCAGCAGCCTCCGGACGGACTTTGAACCCCTCCACTTT. Translating it yields CASSLRTDFEPLHF.

This chain links TRBV10-2 with TRBJ2-7; TRBD1 matches at 7 bases. J lost 2 bases, V lost 4 bases, and 11 bases had no gene match. Germline loops: CDR1 WSHSY, CDR2 SAAADI. The CDR3 consists of 16 residues. The CDR3 here is CASSGPQGVPTYEQYF. DNA of the CDR3: TGCGCCAGCAGTGGACCTCAGGGGGTCCCTACCTACGAGCAGTACTTC.